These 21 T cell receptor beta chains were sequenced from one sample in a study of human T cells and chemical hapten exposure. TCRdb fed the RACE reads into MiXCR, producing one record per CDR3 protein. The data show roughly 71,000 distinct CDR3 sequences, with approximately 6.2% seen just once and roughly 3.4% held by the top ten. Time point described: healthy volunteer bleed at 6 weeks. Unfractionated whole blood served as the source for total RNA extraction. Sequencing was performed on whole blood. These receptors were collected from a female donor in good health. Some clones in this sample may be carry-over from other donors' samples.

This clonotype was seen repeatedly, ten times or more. The CDR3 here is CSATTGTLQPQHF. As DNA, the CDR3 is TGCAGCGCCACAACAGGGACGCTCCAGCCCCAGCATTTT. This sequence joins TRBV29-1 and TRBJ1-5; D might be TRBD1 (6 bases). The CDR3 sequence is 13 residues long. Germline lookup yields CDR1 SQVTM and CDR2 ANQGSEA. Trimming stripped 7 bases from V and 7 bases from J, with 17 bases between.

The DNA of the CDR3 is TGTGCCAGCAGCTCCCCCCTGGGGAAGGGGAAGGAGACCCAGTACTTC. This translates into CASSSPLGKGKETQYF. V gene TRBV21-1 combines with J gene TRBJ2-5; the D call TRBD1 from the table was never checked on the DNA. TRBV21-1 is classified as a pseudogene. There are 16 residues in the CDR3.

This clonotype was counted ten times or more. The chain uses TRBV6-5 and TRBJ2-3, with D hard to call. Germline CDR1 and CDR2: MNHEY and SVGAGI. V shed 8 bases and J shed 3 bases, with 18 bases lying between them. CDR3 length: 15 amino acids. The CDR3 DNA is TGTGCCAGCTCCCAACGTGGGATGCGTACAGATACGCAGTATTTT. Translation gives CASSQRGMRTDTQYF.

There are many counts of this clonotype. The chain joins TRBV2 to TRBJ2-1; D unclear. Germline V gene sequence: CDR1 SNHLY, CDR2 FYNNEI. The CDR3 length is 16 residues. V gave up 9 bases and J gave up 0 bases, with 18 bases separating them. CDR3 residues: CARSWVGRSSYNEQFF. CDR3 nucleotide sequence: TGTGCCAGATCCTGGGTGGGTCGGAGCTCCTACAATGAGCAGTTCTTC.

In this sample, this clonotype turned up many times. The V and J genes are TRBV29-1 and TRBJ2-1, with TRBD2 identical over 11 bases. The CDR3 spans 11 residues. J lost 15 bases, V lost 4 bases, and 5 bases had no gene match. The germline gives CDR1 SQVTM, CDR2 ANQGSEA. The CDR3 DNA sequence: TGCAGCGTTGTTAGCGGGAGGGCCTCGTTCTTC. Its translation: CSVVSGRASFF.

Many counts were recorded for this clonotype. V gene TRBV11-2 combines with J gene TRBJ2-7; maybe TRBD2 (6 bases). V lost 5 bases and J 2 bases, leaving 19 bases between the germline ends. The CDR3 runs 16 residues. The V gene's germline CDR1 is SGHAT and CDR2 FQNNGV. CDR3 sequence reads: CASSPAPLRETYEQYF. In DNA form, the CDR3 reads TGTGCCAGCAGCCCGGCCCCCCTCCGGGAGACCTACGAGCAGTACTTC.

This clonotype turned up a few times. CDR3 sequence (DNA): TGTGCCAGCAGCCAAGATCTCCCTTTGCTGGTCGGGGGGGCCAACGTCCTGACTTTC. This encodes CASSQDLPLLVGGANVLTF. The V call is TRBV4-2, the J call TRBJ2-6; no firm D call. V gave up 0 bases and J gave up 4 bases, with 19 bases separating them. The germline V gene encodes CDR1 LGHNA and CDR2 YNFKEQ. This CDR3 is built from 19 residues.

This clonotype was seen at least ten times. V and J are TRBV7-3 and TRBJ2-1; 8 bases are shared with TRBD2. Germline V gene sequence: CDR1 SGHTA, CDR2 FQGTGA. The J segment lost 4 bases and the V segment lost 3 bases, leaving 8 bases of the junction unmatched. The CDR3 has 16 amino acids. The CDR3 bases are TGTGCCAGCAGCTTGTCGGGACTAGACCCGTACAATGAGCAGTTCTTC. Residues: CASSLSGLDPYNEQFF.

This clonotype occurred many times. In DNA, the CDR3 is TGTGCCATCAGCCTAAAACGTCAGGGGACCGATACGCAGTATTTT. Its translation is CAISLKRQGTDTQYF. This sequence joins TRBV10-3 and TRBJ2-3; possibly TRBD1 for D (6 bases). V dropped 6 bases and J dropped 6 bases, with 19 bases sitting between them. This CDR3 contains 15 residues. Per the germline V gene, CDR1 is ENHRY and CDR2 is SYGVKD.

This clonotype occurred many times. The CDR3 DNA sequence: TGTGCCAGCAGTGACGCAGGGGGTGGTTACGAGCAGTACTTC. This codes for CASSDAGGGYEQYF. V gene TRBV25-1 combines with J gene TRBJ2-7; TRBD1 aligns across 7 bases. The trim removed 3 bases at V and 4 bases at J, leaving 6 bases unmatched. CDR3 size: 14 residues. Germline assignment: CDR1 MGHDK and CDR2 SYGVNS.

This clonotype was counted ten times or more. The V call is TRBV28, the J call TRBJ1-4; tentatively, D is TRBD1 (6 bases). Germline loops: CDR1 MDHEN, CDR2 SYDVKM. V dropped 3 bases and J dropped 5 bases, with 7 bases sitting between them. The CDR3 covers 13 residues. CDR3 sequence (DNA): TGTGCCAGCAGTTTTACAGGGAATGAAAAACTGTTTTTT. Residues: CASSFTGNEKLFF.

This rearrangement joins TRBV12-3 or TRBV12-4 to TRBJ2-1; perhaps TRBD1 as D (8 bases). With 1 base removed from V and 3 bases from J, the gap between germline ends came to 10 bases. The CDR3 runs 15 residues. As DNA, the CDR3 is TGTGCCAGCAGTTTAGACAGGGGGGGCTACAATGAGCAGTTCTTC. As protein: CASSLDRGGYNEQFF.

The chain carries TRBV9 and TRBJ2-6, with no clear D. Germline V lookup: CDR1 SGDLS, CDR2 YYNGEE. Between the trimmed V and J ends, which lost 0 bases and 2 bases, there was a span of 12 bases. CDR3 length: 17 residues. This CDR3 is CASSVARESTGANVLTF. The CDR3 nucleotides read TGTGCCAGCAGCGTAGCCAGAGAGTCAACTGGGGCCAACGTCCTGACTTTC.

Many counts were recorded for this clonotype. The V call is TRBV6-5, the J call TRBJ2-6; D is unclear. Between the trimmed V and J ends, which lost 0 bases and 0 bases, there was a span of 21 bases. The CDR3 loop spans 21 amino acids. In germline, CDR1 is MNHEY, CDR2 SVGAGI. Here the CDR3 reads CASSYSSQTGRPSSGANVLTF. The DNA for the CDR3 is TGTGCCAGCAGTTACTCGAGTCAGACGGGCCGACCCAGCTCTGGGGCCAACGTCCTGACTTTC.

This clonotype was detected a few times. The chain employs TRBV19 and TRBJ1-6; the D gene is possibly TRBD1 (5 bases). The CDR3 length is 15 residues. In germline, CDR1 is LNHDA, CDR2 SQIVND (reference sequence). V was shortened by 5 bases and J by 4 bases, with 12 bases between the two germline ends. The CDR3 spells CASSFGTAYNSPLHF. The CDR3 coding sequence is TGTGCCAGTAGTTTCGGGACGGCTTATAATTCACCCCTCCACTTT.

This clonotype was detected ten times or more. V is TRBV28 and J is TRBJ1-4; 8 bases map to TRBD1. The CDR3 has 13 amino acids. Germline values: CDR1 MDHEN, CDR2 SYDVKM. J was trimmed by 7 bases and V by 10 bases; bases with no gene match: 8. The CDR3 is CATIQGGGEKLFF. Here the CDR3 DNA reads TGTGCCACCATACAGGGGGGCGGTGAAAAACTGTTTTTT. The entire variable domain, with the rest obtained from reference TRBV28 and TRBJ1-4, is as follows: DVKVTQSSRYLVKRTGEKVFLECVQDMDHENMFWYRQDPGLGLRLIYFSYDVKMKEKGDIPEGYSVSREKKERFSLILESASTNQTSMYLCATIQGGGEKLFFGSGTQLSVL.

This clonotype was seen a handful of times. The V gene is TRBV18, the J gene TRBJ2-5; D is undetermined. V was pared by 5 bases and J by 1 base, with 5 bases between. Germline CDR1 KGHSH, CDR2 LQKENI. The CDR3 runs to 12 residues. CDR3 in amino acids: CASSDIQETQYF. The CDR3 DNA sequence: TGTGCCAGCTCAGACATCCAAGAGACCCAGTACTTC. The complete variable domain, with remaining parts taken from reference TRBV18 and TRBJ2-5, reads NAGVMQNPRHLVRRRGQEARLRCSPMKGHSHVYWYRQLPEEGLKFMVYLQKENIIDESGMPKERFSAEFPKEGPSILRIQQVVRGDSAAYFCASSDIQETQYFGPGTRLLVL.

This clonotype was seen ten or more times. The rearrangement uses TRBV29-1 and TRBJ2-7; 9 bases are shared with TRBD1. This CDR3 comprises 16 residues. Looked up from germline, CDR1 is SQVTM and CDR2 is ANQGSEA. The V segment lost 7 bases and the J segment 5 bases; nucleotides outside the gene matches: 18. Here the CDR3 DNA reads TGCAGCGCCCAAGGTGCACCGGGACAGGGAGTCAACGAGCAGTACTTC. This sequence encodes CSAQGAPGQGVNEQYF.

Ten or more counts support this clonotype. The CDR3 sequence: CASSPPPGLAGDLDTQYF. CDR3 coding DNA: TGTGCCAGCAGCCCGCCCCCGGGACTAGCGGGAGATTTAGATACGCAGTATTTT. The chain couples TRBV9 to TRBJ2-3; TRBD2 matches at 14 bases. V lost 4 bases and J lost 5; bases outside the gene matches: 12. The CDR3 runs to 18 residues. Germline lookup yields CDR1 SGDLS and CDR2 YYNGEE.

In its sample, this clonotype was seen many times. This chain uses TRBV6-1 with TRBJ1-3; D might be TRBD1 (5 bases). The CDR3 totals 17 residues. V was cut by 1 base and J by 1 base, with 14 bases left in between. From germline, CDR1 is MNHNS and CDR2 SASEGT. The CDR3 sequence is CASSEVSGTISGNTIYF. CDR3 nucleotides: TGTGCCAGCAGTGAAGTTTCAGGGACCATTTCTGGAAACACCATATATTTT.

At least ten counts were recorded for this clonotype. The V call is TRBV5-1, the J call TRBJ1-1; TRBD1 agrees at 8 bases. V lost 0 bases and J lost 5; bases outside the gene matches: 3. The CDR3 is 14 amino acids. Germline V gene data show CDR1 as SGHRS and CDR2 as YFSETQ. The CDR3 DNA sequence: TGCGCCAGCAGCTTGGGACAGGGGTTAACTGAAGCTTTCTTT. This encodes CASSLGQGLTEAFF. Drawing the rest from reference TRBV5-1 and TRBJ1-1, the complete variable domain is KAGVTQTPRYLIKTRGQQVTLSCSPISGHRSVSWYQQTPGQGLQFLFEYFSETQRNKGNFPGRFSGRQFSNSRSEMNVSTLELGDSALYLCASSLGQGLTEAFFGQGTRLTVV.